The entry that follows covers one T cell receptor beta chain sequence. Its antigen is still unknown. Nonspecific anti-CD3/anti-CD28 bead stimulation represents the broad CD4+ T cell repertoire. Responding CD4+ T cells were sorted by upregulation of both CD40 ligand and CD69. Anti-CD28/CD49d costimulation, CD40-blocking antibody and enfuvirtide were given to CD8-depleted PBMCs for roughly 20 hours. Germline lookup yields CDR1 LGHNA and CDR2 YNFKEQ. V was trimmed by 0 bases and J by 4 bases, leaving 12 bases between them. CDR3 length equals 15 residues. This specimen comes from a study of persistence of HIV-infected CD4 T cells. This was the immunoSEQ version 4 assay in survey mode. Template was genomic DNA at around 10 ng/uL, with up to 1 ug used per sample. Clones were read by immunoSEQ multiplex PCR, and TCRdb kept only the in-frame ones, dropping some. Among tens of thousands of clones, 88% were seen once, and the ten largest hold approximately 0.5%.

The chain joins TRBV4-2 to TRBJ1-1; D gene unclear. Here the sequenced sample was CD4+ T cells sorted from PBMCs after roughly 18-hour stimulation, taken from a patient who received antiretroviral therapy. The source is an adult woman with HIV who was CMV-seropositive. CDR3 sequence: CASSQDLGRPTEAFF. The CDR3 DNA follows: TGTGCCAGCAGCCAAGATTTGGGGAGACCCACTGAAGCTTTCTTT.